This TCR beta chain was identified in a study of CD8 T cells in Susac syndrome. The CDR3 has 17 amino acids. V lost 0 bases and J lost 2, with 14 bases in between. Germline CDR1 reads LGHDT; CDR2 reads YNNKEL (reference sequence). TCR beta sequencing was performed on blood CD8+ and CD4+ T cells. RNA in amounts of about 0.45 to 1 ug was reverse transcribed with random hexamers. TCRdb fed the immunoSEQ multiplex PCR reads into MiXCR, producing one record per CDR3 protein. The sample comprises under 200,000 distinct CDR3 sequences, roughly 95% of which are singletons, and about 0.13% rests with the top ten.

Sequenced sample: CD4+ T cells from PBMCs. The sequence came from a human donor with Susac syndrome. The chain combines TRBV3-1 with TRBJ2-1; D gene uncertain. CDR3 nucleotide sequence: TGTGCCAGCAGCCAAGATTCGAGGAAATGGACCTACAATGAGCAGTTCTTC. It translates to CASSQDSRKWTYNEQFF.